This section outlines one TCR beta chain sequence together with its context. Its antigen is still unknown. These data belong to a study of shared clonotypes between healthy human individuals. Study-wide background: Three CD4 naive, three CD4 memory, two CD8 naive and one CD8 memory plate were used per donor. Study observations and caveats: Generally, naive subsets (rather than memory subsets) showed larger estimated richness. Between several donors, naive CD4 clonotypes were shared at a level of about 5%.

Naive CD8 isolation took CD45RO-negative cells positively selected for CCR7 and excluded terminally differentiated effector memory CD45RA+ cells. Sorted subsets were amplified in replicate PCRs using 200 ng DNA, 32,000 or so T cell genomes. Clones were sequenced by immunoSEQ multiplex PCR, and TCRdb holds only the in-frame ones, with some missing. The table lists about 2.2 million clones, around 93% of them singletons, with about 1.7% in the top ten. The length of the CDR3 is 17 residues. V was clipped by 4 bases and J by 0 bases, with 18 bases between them. Germline V gene lookup returns CDR1 SGHRS and CDR2 YFSETQ.

V is TRBV5-1 and J is TRBJ2-3; no clear D gene. This receptor was identified in a man aged 18-30 years in good health. Some clones in this sample may be carry-over from other donors' samples. Sequencing was done on a sample of naive CD8+ T cells from PBMCs. CDR3 sequence: CASSEDPQWSSTDTQYF. CDR3 sequence (DNA): TGCGCCAGCAGCGAGGACCCTCAGTGGAGTAGCACAGATACGCAGTATTTT.